A single sample is the source of the 9 T cell receptor beta chains below, sequenced in a study of control samples from healthy donors and cancer patients (dated by TCRdb to about 2020). The library was generated by the immunoSEQ multiplex PCR assay. In TCRdb, the immuneACCESS table is reduced to in-frame sequences with V and J assigned. These tables do not hold every clone; where another copy was compared, an unresolved V gene accounts for under half, and the others remain unexplained. A total of just over 150,000 clones appear in this sample, approximately 93% of them only once. Around 8.5% of the sample lies in the top ten. The sequencing input was blood. These receptors originate from a woman aged 40 to 49 in good health.

A few counts support this clone. V is TRBV3-1 (or the pseudogene TRBV3-2) and J is TRBJ2-1; D not certain. Germline CDR1 and CDR2: LGHDT and YNNKEL (reference sequence). The CDR3 extends over 15 amino acids. V lost 4 bases to trimming and J lost 0 bases, with 10 bases between them. The CDR3 reads CASSPTGSSYNEQFF. Written as DNA, the CDR3 is TGTGCCAGCAGCCCCACGGGTAGCTCCTACAATGAGCAGTTCTTC.

The chain links TRBV25-1 to TRBJ1-4; TRBD1 matches at 7 bases. From germline, CDR1 is MGHDK and CDR2 SYGVNS. Germline trimming cut 1 base from V and 0 bases from J; bases unmatched to any gene: 8. CDR3 length: 18 amino acids. CDR3 nucleotide sequence: TGTGCCAGCAGTGAATCGAGGACAGGCGCTACAACTAATGAAAAACTGTTTTTT. Residues: CASSESRTGATTNEKLFF.

V gene TRBV14 combines with J gene TRBJ2-1; possible D gene TRBD2, 6 bases. The germline V gene encodes CDR1 SGHDN and CDR2 FVKESK. CDR3 length: 16 residues. V gave up 4 bases and J gave up 4 bases, with 17 bases separating them. CDR3 protein: CASSPLDGGTYNEQFF. CDR3 bases: TGTGCCAGCAGCCCCCTGGACGGGGGAACGTACAATGAGCAGTTCTTC.

The chain has TRBV6-5 and TRBJ2-7, with 12 bases that match TRBD2. J lost 1 base, V lost 4 bases, and 5 bases had no gene match. The CDR3 extends over 16 amino acids. Germline CDR1 reads MNHEY; CDR2 reads SVGAGI. CDR3 loop: CASSLTGTSGSYEQYF. The CDR3 coding sequence is TGTGCCAGCAGTTTAACCGGGACTAGCGGGTCCTACGAGCAGTACTTC.

V and J are TRBV19 and TRBJ2-3; D uncertain. V lost 5 bases, J lost 5 bases, and 8 bases lay in between. Germline loops: CDR1 LNHDA, CDR2 SQIVND (reference sequence). This CDR3 has 12 residues. The CDR3 sequence: CASSWLGDTQYF. The CDR3 coding sequence is TGTGCCAGTAGTTGGCTGGGAGATACGCAGTATTTT.

A single count supports this clone. The rearrangement uses TRBV2 and TRBJ2-6; D is uncertain. Germline assignment: CDR1 SNHLY and CDR2 FYNNEI. The CDR3 is made up of 15 amino acids. The germline V and J ends were trimmed by 6 bases and 3 bases, with 12 bases remaining between them. The CDR3 protein is CASRGPPLGANVLTF. The CDR3 nucleotides read TGTGCCAGCAGGGGCCCCCCGCTTGGGGCCAACGTCCTGACTTTC.

This clone was picked up one time. The rearrangement links TRBV7-9 to TRBJ1-2, with D perhaps TRBD1 (5 bases). The CDR3 consists of 15 residues. Germline V gives CDR1 SEHNR, CDR2 FQNEAQ (reference sequence). V dropped 4 bases and J dropped 7 bases, with 19 bases sitting between them. CDR3 sequence reads: CASSYGNVQGSGYTF. The CDR3 DNA follows: TGTGCCAGCAGCTACGGCAACGTGCAGGGAAGTGGCTACACCTTC.

Turning to this clone: One junction end does not reproduce the germline sequence, and a read error may be involved. This chain uses TRBV6-1 with TRBJ2-7; 8 nucleotides line up with TRBD1. The CDR3 is 15 amino acids. Germline-derived CDR1 and CDR2 are MNHNS and SASEGT. As DNA, the CDR3 is TGTGCCAGCAGTGAAGGGGGACAGGCGATTTACGGGCAGTACTTC. Its translation: CASSEGGQAIYGQYF.

This clone was seen once. V usage is TRBV19 and J usage is TRBJ1-2, with D unresolved. Germline values: CDR1 LNHDA, CDR2 SQIVND (reference sequence). V was pared by 5 bases and J by 0 bases, with 16 bases between. This CDR3 is built from 16 residues. CDR3 coding DNA: TGTGCCAGTAGTTTTACTATCCGGATGGCTAACTATGGCTACACCTTC. Its translation is CASSFTIRMANYGYTF. The variable domain in full, completed from reference TRBV19 and TRBJ1-2, reads DGGITQSPKYLFRKEGQNVTLSCEQNLNHDAMYWYRQDPGQGLRLIYYSQIVNDFQKGDIAEGYSVSREKKESFPLTVTSAQKNPTAFYLCASSFTIRMANYGYTFGSGTRLTVV.